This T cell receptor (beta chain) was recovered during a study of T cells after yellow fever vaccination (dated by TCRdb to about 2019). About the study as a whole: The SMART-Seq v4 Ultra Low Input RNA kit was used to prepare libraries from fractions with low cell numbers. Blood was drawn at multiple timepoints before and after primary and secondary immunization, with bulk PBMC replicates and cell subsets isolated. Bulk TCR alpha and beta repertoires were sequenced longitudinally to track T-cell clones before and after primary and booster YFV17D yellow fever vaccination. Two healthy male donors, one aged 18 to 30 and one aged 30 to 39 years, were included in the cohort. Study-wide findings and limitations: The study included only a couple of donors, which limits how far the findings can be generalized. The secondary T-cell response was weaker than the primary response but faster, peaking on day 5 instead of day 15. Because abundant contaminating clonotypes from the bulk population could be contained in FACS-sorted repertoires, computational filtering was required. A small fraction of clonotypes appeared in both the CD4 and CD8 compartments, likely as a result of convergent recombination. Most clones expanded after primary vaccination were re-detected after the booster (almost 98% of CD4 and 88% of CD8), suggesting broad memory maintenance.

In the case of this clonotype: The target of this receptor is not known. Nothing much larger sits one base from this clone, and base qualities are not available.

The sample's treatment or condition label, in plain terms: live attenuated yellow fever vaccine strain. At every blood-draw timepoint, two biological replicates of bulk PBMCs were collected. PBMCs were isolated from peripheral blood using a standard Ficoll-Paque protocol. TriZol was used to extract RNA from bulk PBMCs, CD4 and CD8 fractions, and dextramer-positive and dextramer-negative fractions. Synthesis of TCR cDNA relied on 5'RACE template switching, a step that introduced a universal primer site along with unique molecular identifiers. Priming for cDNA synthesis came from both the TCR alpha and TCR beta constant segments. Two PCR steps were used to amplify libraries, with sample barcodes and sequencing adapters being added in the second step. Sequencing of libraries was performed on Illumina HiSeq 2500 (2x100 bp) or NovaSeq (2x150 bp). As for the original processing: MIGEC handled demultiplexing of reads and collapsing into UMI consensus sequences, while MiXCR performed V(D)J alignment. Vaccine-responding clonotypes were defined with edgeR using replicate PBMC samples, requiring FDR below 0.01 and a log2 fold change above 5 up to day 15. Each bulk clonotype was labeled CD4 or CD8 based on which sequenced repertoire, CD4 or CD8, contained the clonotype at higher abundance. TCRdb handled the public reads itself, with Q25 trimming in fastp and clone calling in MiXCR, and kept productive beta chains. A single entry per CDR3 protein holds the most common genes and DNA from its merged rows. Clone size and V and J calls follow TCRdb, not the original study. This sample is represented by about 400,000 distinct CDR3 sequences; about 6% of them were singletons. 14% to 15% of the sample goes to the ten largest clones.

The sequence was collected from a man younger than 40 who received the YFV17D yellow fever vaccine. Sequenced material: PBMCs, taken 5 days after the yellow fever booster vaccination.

The encoded CDR3 is CASREPGQITGELFF. The bases are TGTGCCAGCAGAGAGCCGGGACAGATAACCGGGGAGCTGTTTTTT. The rearranged chain carries TRBV7-9 and TRBJ2-2; TRBD1 fits 7 bases in the junction. Sequences SEHNR (CDR1) and FQNEAQ (CDR2) are obtained from the germline V gene (reference sequence). Trimming takes 6 bases off V and 5 bases off J; junction bases not matched to a gene: 9. Counted from cysteine to phenylalanine, this CDR3 has 15 amino acids. Just CDR3 DNA is preserved here, 45 bases in frame from base 1.